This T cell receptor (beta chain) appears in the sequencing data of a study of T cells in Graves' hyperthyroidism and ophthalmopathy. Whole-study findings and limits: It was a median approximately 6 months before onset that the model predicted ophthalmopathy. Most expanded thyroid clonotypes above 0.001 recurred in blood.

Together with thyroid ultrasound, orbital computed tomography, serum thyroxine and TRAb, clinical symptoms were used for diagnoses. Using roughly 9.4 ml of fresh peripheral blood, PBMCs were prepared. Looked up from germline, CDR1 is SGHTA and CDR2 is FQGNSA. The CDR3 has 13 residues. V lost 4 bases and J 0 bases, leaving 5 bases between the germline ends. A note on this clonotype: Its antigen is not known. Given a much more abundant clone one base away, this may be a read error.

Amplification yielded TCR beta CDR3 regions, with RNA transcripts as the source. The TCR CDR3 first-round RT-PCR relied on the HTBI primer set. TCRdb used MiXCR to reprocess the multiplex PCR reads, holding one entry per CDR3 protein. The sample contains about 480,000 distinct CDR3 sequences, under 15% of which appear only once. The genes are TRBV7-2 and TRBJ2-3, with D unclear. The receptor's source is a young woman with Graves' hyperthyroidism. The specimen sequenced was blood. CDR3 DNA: TGTGCCAGCAGCTGGGTTAGCACAGATACGCAGTATTTT. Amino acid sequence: CASSWVSTDTQYF.